This is a list of T cell receptor beta chains from one sample in a study of beta chain features in type 1 diabetes. Sequencing was performed with immunoSEQ multiplex PCR; in TCRdb, only in-frame clones are kept and a portion is missing. The profile shows 500,000 to 800,000 clones, over 10% of them singletons. The sequenced material came from naive CD4+ T cells from blood. Source of these receptors: a man aged 25 to 40 with type 1 diabetes. CDR3s include the opening cysteine and the closing phenylalanine or tryptophan. D genes are given only for firm matches. Some rows mark clone size as missing; the rest say once, few, many or name a class of expanded clone.

few	TRBJ1-2	NA	TRBV7-9	CASSLAGPSNYGYTF	TGTGCCAGCAGCTTAGCAGGACCCTCGAACTATGGCTACACCTTC
NA	TRBJ2-7	TRBD1	TRBV7-2	CASSSKTGEEQYF	TGTGCCAGCAGCTCTAAAACAGGGGAGGAGCAGTACTTC
NA	TRBJ2-7	NA	TRBV15	CATSRGGNYEQYF	TGTGCCACCAGCAGAGGCGGGAACTACGAGCAGTACTTC
NA	TRBJ2-3	NA	TRBV28	CASSPTGRSDVADTQYF	TGTGCCAGCAGTCCTACAGGGAGGTCTGATGTGGCAGATACGCAGTATTTT
few	TRBJ2-5	NA	TRBV13	CASSWGAQETQYF	TGTGCCAGCAGCTGGGGGGCGCAAGAGACCCAGTACTTC
NA	TRBJ1-5	TRBD1	TRBV28	CASRKRPGQGSGNQPQHF	TGTGCCAGCAGGAAACGGCCGGGACAGGGGTCGGGGAATCAGCCCCAGCATTTT
NA	TRBJ1-6	TRBD1	TRBV6-6	CASSPGGQILHF	TGTGCCAGCAGTCCAGGGGGACAAATCCTCCACTTT
NA	TRBJ1-3	TRBD1	TRBV9	CASSPRMRGRNGNTIYF	TGTGCCAGCAGCCCGAGAATGAGGGGGCGCAATGGAAACACCATATATTTT
NA	TRBJ1-6	TRBD1	TRBV7-9	CASSPGGDGSPLHF	TGTGCCAGCAGCCCAGGGGGTGATGGGTCACCCCTCCACTTT
NA	TRBJ2-5	TRBD2	TRBV10-2	CASRGTRQETQYF	TGCGCCAGCCGAGGGACTAGACAAGAGACCCAGTACTTC
NA	TRBJ1-1	TRBD1	TRBV27	CASSWDRWRTEAFF	TGTGCCAGCAGTTGGGACAGGTGGCGAACTGAAGCTTTCTTT
NA	TRBJ1-5	TRBD1	TRBV28	CASSKGQGDQPQHF	TGTGCCAGCAGCAAAGGACAGGGTGATCAGCCCCAGCATTTT
few	TRBJ1-2	TRBD1	TRBV7-2	CASSAGTGGGQRYGYTF	TGTGCCAGCAGCGCTGGAACAGGGGGCGGCCAGCGCTATGGCTACACCTTC
few	TRBJ1-1	NA	TRBV5-4	CASTSIRDEAFF	TGTGCCAGCACCAGTATCCGGGATGAAGCTTTCTTT
few	TRBJ2-2	TRBD2	TRBV7-2	CASSYSGGNTGELFF	TGTGCCAGCAGCTATAGCGGGGGGAACACCGGGGAGCTGTTTTTT
NA	TRBJ2-3	NA	TRBV14	CASSQPTETSTDTQYF	TGTGCCAGCAGCCAACCAACAGAGACTAGCACAGATACGCAGTATTTT
NA	TRBJ2-7	TRBD1	TRBV5-1	CASSLMGQGAGYEQYF	TGCGCCAGCAGCTTGATGGGACAGGGGGCCGGCTACGAGCAGTACTTC
few	TRBJ2-4	NA	TRBV15	CATSRVAGLGDKNIQYF	TGTGCCACCAGCAGAGTCGCCGGGCTGGGGGACAAAAACATTCAGTACTTC
NA	TRBJ2-7	NA	TRBV13	CACKRTALTYEQYF	TGTGCCTGCAAGAGGACGGCCCTGACCTACGAGCAGTACTTC
NA	TRBJ2-7	NA	TRBV7-2	CASSLGGKPYEQYF	TGTGCCAGCAGCTTAGGGGGGAAACCCTACGAGCAGTACTTC
NA	TRBJ2-1	NA	TRBV4-3	CASSQDGYYNEQFF	TGCGCCAGCAGCCAAGATGGGTATTACAATGAGCAGTTCTTC
NA	TRBJ2-3	TRBD1	TRBV7-2	CASSYLGQDEGYF	TGTGCCAGCAGCTACTTGGGACAGGACGAAGGGTATTTT
NA	TRBJ2-5	TRBD1	TRBV7-9	CASSPTGIETQYF	TGTGCCAGCAGCCCGACAGGGATAGAGACCCAGTACTTC
NA	TRBJ2-1	NA	TRBV30	CAWGDGGPPTNEQFF	TGTGCCTGGGGTGACGGGGGCCCTCCTACCAATGAGCAGTTCTTC
few	TRBJ2-3	NA	TRBV5-1	CASGTSSDTQYF	TGCGCCAGCGGTACATCTTCAGATACGCAGTATTTT
few	TRBJ2-1	NA	TRBV2	CASNLSGRQFF	TGTGCCAGCAACCTTTCTGGTCGGCAGTTCTTC
few	TRBJ2-7	NA	TRBV5-4	CASSKDSSYEQYF	TGTGCCAGCAGCAAGGACAGCTCCTACGAGCAGTACTTC
few	TRBJ2-1	TRBD2	TRBV9	CASSVFLAGDSYNEQFF	TGTGCCAGCAGCGTTTTCCTAGCGGGCGACTCCTACAATGAGCAGTTCTTC
few	TRBJ1-2	TRBD1	TRBV7-9	CASSLVPGQWHGYTF	TGTGCCAGCAGCTTAGTCCCGGGACAGTGGCATGGCTACACCTTC
NA	TRBJ2-7	NA	TRBV27	CASMGLVVNEQYF	TGTGCCAGCATGGGACTGGTGGTTAACGAGCAGTACTTC
NA	TRBJ1-2	NA	TRBV10-2	CASRSQGPYGYTF	TGCGCCAGCAGATCCCAGGGGCCTTATGGCTACACCTTC
NA	TRBJ2-7	NA	TRBV7-2	CASSPLPGHAYEQYF	TGTGCCAGCAGCCCCCTCCCCGGACATGCCTACGAGCAGTACTTC
few	TRBJ2-7	TRBD2	TRBV9	CASSVAGTSTYEQYF	TGTGCCAGCAGCGTAGCTGGGACTAGTACCTACGAGCAGTACTTC
few	TRBJ2-5	TRBD2	TRBV4-3	CASSQGTSGAETQYF	TGCGCCAGCAGCCAAGGGACTAGCGGGGCAGAGACCCAGTACTTC
few	TRBJ1-4	NA	TRBV6-5	CASSWADEKLFF	TGTGCCAGCAGTTGGGCGGATGAAAAACTGTTTTTT
few	TRBJ2-6	NA	TRBV7-2	CASSSDSYSGANVLTF	TGTGCCAGCAGCTCGGACTCTTACTCTGGGGCCAACGTCCTGACTTTC
NA	TRBJ1-4	NA	TRBV30	CAWRGAATNEKLFF	TGTGCCTGGCGGGGCGCGGCGACTAATGAAAAACTGTTTTTT
few	TRBJ1-2	NA	TRBV21-1	CASSKVGTPNYGYTF	TGTGCCAGCAGCAAAGTCGGCACACCTAACTATGGCTACACCTTC
NA	TRBJ2-3	NA	TRBV6-5	CASSYSIRDTQYF	TGTGCCAGCAGTTACTCGATACGGGATACGCAGTATTTT
NA	TRBJ2-7	NA	TRBV7-2	CASSLQEGYEQYF	TGTGCCAGCAGCCTCCAGGAGGGCTACGAGCAGTACTTC
few	TRBJ2-7	TRBD1	TRBV6-5	CASRIAGTESYEQYF	TGTGCCAGCCGAATCGCCGGGACAGAAAGCTACGAGCAGTACTTC
NA	TRBJ2-7	NA	TRBV4-3	CASSQVPGDSYEQYF	TGCGCCAGCAGCCAAGTGCCAGGGGATTCCTACGAGCAGTACTTC
NA	TRBJ1-2	NA	TRBV29-1	CSVVEGSYGYTF	TGCAGCGTCGTAGAGGGAAGCTATGGCTACACCTTC
few	TRBJ1-6	NA	TRBV6-5	CASRPPGYHNSPLHF	TGTGCCAGCAGGCCTCCAGGATACCATAATTCACCCCTCCACTTT
NA	TRBJ1-1	NA	TRBV2	CASSGNGGMNTEAFF	TGTGCCAGCAGCGGAAATGGGGGGATGAACACTGAAGCTTTCTTT